This T cell receptor (beta chain) was captured in a study of beta chain features in type 1 diabetes. The wider study: What patients shared with healthy donors was a similar profile of age, gender and cell yields.

Study-wide points: Individuals with type 1 diabetes displayed fewer insertions and more deletions at VDJ junctions. In all four CD4+ subsets, TCRB CDR3 length was significantly, moderately reduced in type 1 diabetes.

Deletions cut 0 bases from V and 3 bases from J, with 6 bases between. This CDR3 spans 13 amino acids. Germline CDR1 and CDR2: LNHNV and YYDKDF (reference sequence). Isolated RNA was reverse transcribed in full, so expressed TCRB transcripts were sequenced. Sequencing used immunoSEQ multiplex PCR; TCRdb keeps in-frame clones, though not all of them. The sample has roughly 250,000 clones; around 65% are singletons. In its sample, this clone was seen a few times. The antigen is undetermined. Other DNA sequences in the sample encode the same CDR3. Input material: naive CD4+ T cells from blood. V gene TRBV15 combines with J gene TRBJ2-7, with no clear D. The receptor was derived from a man in his thirties or forties in good health. The CDR3 here is CATSRDNGYEQYF. The CDR3 DNA is TGTGCCACCAGCAGAGATAATGGCTACGAGCAGTACTTC. Full variable domain (remainder filled in from reference TRBV15 and TRBJ2-7): DAMVIQNPRYQVTQFGKPVTLSCSQTLNHNVMYWYQQKSSQAPKLLFHYYDKDFNNEADTPDNFQSRRPNTSFCFLDIRSPGLGDTAMYLCATSRDNGYEQYFGPGTRLTVT.